These 21 T cell receptor beta chains share one sample of origin, sequenced in a study of blood T cells in healthy people across ages. Sample-barcoded 5' priming and a J-beta primer mix drove a second PCR of roughly 7 to 11 cycles. TCRdb reprocessed the 5' RACE reads with MiXCR, giving one entry per CDR3 protein. The table includes about 280,000 distinct CDR3 sequences, 27% detected once. Source material: blood. These receptors all stem from a woman between 65 and 79 years old in good health.

The V and J genes are TRBV4-2 and TRBJ2-7; D is possibly TRBD2 (6 bases). The V end lost 1 base, the J end lost 9 bases, and 31 bases lay between the germline ends. The CDR3 has 19 residues. CDR1 LGHNA and CDR2 YNFKEQ come from the germline V gene. CDR3 coding DNA: TGTGCCAGCAGCCAAGTTGCGTTCCCGGATATCGGAGGGGAGGACTGGCAGTACTTC. Amino acids: CASSQVAFPDIGGEDWQYF.

This clonotype was counted at least ten times. The chain joins TRBV9 to TRBJ2-1; 10 bases line up with TRBD2. Germline CDR1 and CDR2: SGDLS and YYNGEE. The CDR3 extends over 16 amino acids. V lost 3 bases to trimming and J lost 5 bases; unmatched junction nucleotides: 8. The CDR3 nucleotides are TGTGCCAGCAGCGCAGAAAGCGGGAGGGTCAACAATGAGCAGTTCTTC. Amino acids: CASSAESGRVNNEQFF.

This clonotype turned up a few times. The chain recombines TRBV19 with TRBJ1-2; possible D gene TRBD1, 6 bases. Germline V gives CDR1 LNHDA, CDR2 SQIVND (reference sequence). The CDR3 sequence is 16 residues long. V was cut by 6 bases and J by 3 bases, with 20 bases left in between. CDR3 in amino acids: CASSIGSSGDYYGYTF. DNA of the CDR3: TGTGCCAGTAGCATTGGCTCCTCAGGGGATTACTATGGCTACACCTTC.

To note about this clonotype: A much larger clone lies one base from this, so it may be a read error. The rearrangement joins TRBV29-1 to TRBJ2-7; either TRBD1 or TRBD2 may supply D (7 bases each). This CDR3 region has 12 residues. The V end was cut by 7 bases, the J end by 6 bases, with 16 bases between. The germline V gene has CDR1 SQVTM and CDR2 ANQGSEA. CDR3 residues: CSAVTGEGEQYF. CDR3 sequence (DNA): TGCAGCGCTGTCACAGGGGAGGGCGAGCAGTACTTC.

This clonotype was detected once. The J gene is TRBJ2-5, the V gene TRBV28, with unresolved D. CDR3 length: 17 amino acids. V was cut by 3 bases and J by 2 bases, with 19 bases left in between. CDR1 is MDHEN, CDR2 SYDVKM, per germline. This CDR3 is CASSFSWSTSQQETQYF. Here the CDR3 DNA reads TGTGCCAGCAGTTTTTCGTGGTCGACCTCACAACAAGAGACCCAGTACTTC.

CDR3 DNA: TGTGCCAGCGGACCCTCGGCCCGGGGAAACACTGAAGCTTTCTTT. Its translation: CASGPSARGNTEAFF. This chain uses TRBV12-3 or TRBV12-4 with TRBJ1-1, with D uncertain. V lost 8 bases and J lost 2, with 18 bases in between. The CDR3 is made up of 15 amino acids.

This clonotype has more than one count but fewer than ten. J is TRBJ2-5 and V is TRBV6-2 or TRBV6-3, with TRBD2 as a possible D gene (7 bases). The J call may be faulty, since TRBJ2-1 better matches the DNA end. CDR1 is MNHEY and CDR2 is SVGEGT in the germline V gene. The CDR3 has 16 residues. In DNA form, the CDR3 reads TGTGCCAGCAGTAGCCGAACCAGACTAGCAGGGGATGAGCAGTTCTTC. It specifies CASSSRTRLAGDEQFF.

This sequence joins TRBV4-1 and TRBJ2-2; 14 bases match TRBD2. Trimming at V came to 5 bases and at J to 7 bases, leaving 6 bases not matched to a gene. This CDR3 is 16 amino acids long. CDR1 and CDR2 from the germline V gene are MGHRA and YSYEKL. This CDR3 reads CASSSRLAGGDGELFF. CDR3 bases: TGCGCCAGCAGCTCCCGACTAGCGGGAGGGGACGGGGAGCTGTTTTTT.

V and J are TRBV25-1 and TRBJ2-1; tentatively, D is TRBD2 (5 bases). Germline assignment: CDR1 MGHDK and CDR2 SYGVNS. The CDR3 is 15 residues long. The V gene lost 3 bases and the J gene lost 5 bases, with 14 bases spanning the gap. CDR3 residues: CASSEAGPGDNEQFF. The DNA for the CDR3 is TGTGCCAGCAGTGAGGCGGGTCCTGGCGACAATGAGCAGTTCTTC.

The chain couples TRBV2 to TRBJ2-5; D perhaps matches TRBD1 (5 bases). CDR1 is SNHLY, CDR2 FYNNEI, per germline. V was cut by 4 bases and J by 2 bases, with 11 bases left in between. There are 14 residues in the CDR3. In DNA, the CDR3 is TGTGCCAGCAGTGGTTGGCAGGGACAAGAGACCCAGTACTTC. It specifies CASSGWQGQETQYF.

The table lists this clonotype with many counts. This sequence joins TRBV29-1 and TRBJ2-5, with D maybe TRBD2 (5 bases). V shed 1 base and J shed 4 bases, with 10 bases lying between them. This CDR3 region has 13 residues. Germline values: CDR1 SQVTM, CDR2 ANQGSEA. CDR3 DNA: TGCAGCGTTGAAGGGACTCAAGGAGAGACCCAGTACTTC. Translating it yields CSVEGTQGETQYF.

The rearrangement joins TRBV7-9 to TRBJ1-2; D gene uncertain. The CDR3 is made up of 15 amino acids. Trimming stripped 4 bases from V and 0 bases from J, with 12 bases between. Germline V gene sequence: CDR1 SEHNR, CDR2 FQNEAQ (reference sequence). The CDR3 loop reads CASSSAGEANYGYTF. The CDR3 nucleotides are TGTGCCAGCAGCTCCGCCGGCGAAGCTAACTATGGCTACACCTTC. The full variable domain, with the rest looked up from reference TRBV7-9 and TRBJ1-2, is DTGVSQNPRHKITKRGQNVTFRCDPISEHNRLYWYRQTLGQGPEFLTYFQNEAQLEKSRLLSDRFSAERPKGSFSTLEIQRTEQGDSAMYLCASSSAGEANYGYTFGSGTRLTVV.

The chain joins TRBV7-2 to TRBJ2-3; 7 bases are shared with TRBD1. V lost 5 bases to trimming and J lost 2 bases; unmatched junction nucleotides: 7. Germline loops: CDR1 SGHTA, CDR2 FQGNSA. This CDR3 contains 15 residues. This CDR3 reads CASSAGQASTDTQYF. The CDR3 DNA reads TGTGCCAGCAGCGCAGGACAGGCGTCCACAGATACGCAGTATTTT.

This clonotype was picked up many times. This sequence joins TRBV29-1 and TRBJ2-5; D possibly corresponds to TRBD2 (7 bases). Germline V gene lookup returns CDR1 SQVTM and CDR2 ANQGSEA. The CDR3 runs 13 residues. Trimming stripped 4 bases from V and 5 bases from J, with 14 bases between. The CDR3 region is CSVVRGARETQYF. The CDR3 nucleotides are TGCAGCGTTGTTCGGGGGGCCCGGGAGACCCAGTACTTC.

V usage is TRBV20-1 and J usage is TRBJ2-3; no firm D call. Germline V CDR1 and CDR2: DFQATT, SNEGSKA (reference sequence). V shed 3 bases and J shed 2 bases, with 3 bases lying between them. CDR3 length equals 11 residues. The CDR3 sequence: CSASPTDTQYF. For the CDR3, the DNA is TGCAGTGCTAGTCCCACAGATACGCAGTATTTT.

This clonotype was picked up a small number of times. V and J are TRBV27 and TRBJ2-1; the D gene is possibly TRBD2 (6 bases). CDR1 is MNHEY, CDR2 SMNVEV, per germline (reference sequence). The CDR3 totals 13 residues. V gave up 5 bases and J gave up 12 bases, with 17 bases separating them. The CDR3: CASSRGYETSQFF. Here the CDR3 DNA reads TGTGCCAGCAGTCGGGGGTATGAGACGTCGCAGTTCTTC.

The V call is TRBV7-2, the J call TRBJ2-3; D ambiguous. The CDR3 consists of 13 residues. The V gene's germline CDR1 is SGHTA and CDR2 FQGNSA. V lost 1 base and J 6 bases, leaving 8 bases between the germline ends. This CDR3 is CASSLEEEDTQYF. The CDR3 bases are TGTGCCAGCAGCTTAGAAGAGGAGGATACGCAGTATTTT.

This clonotype was counted only a few times. The chain uses TRBV7-2 and TRBJ2-1, with 7 bases lining up with TRBD1. The CDR3 length is 13 residues. The J segment lost 10 bases and the V segment lost 6 bases, leaving 9 bases of the junction unmatched. Per germline, CDR1 SGHTA and CDR2 FQGNSA. The CDR3 nucleotides read TGTGCCAGCAGGTACACACAGGGGTTGGAGCAGTTCTTC. This gives the protein CASRYTQGLEQFF.

In this sample, this clonotype turned up a few times. The V gene is TRBV28, the J gene TRBJ2-4; D possibly corresponds to TRBD1 (6 bases). V lost 10 bases and J 3 bases, leaving 16 bases between the germline ends. Germline CDR1 and CDR2: MDHEN and SYDVKM. The length of the CDR3 is 14 residues. The CDR3 here is CATSGVFVKNIQYF. The CDR3 DNA sequence: TGTGCCACTTCAGGGGTTTTCGTCAAAAACATTCAGTACTTC. Full variable domain (missing parts from reference TRBV28 and TRBJ2-4): DVKVTQSSRYLVKRTGEKVFLECVQDMDHENMFWYRQDPGLGLRLIYFSYDVKMKEKGDIPEGYSVSREKKERFSLILESASTNQTSMYLCATSGVFVKNIQYFGAGTRLSVL.

In its sample, this clonotype was seen a few times. The chain couples TRBV7-2 to TRBJ1-2; D is unresolved. The CDR3 contains 14 residues. Germline V gene lookup returns CDR1 SGHTA and CDR2 FQGNSA. Trimming stripped 11 bases from V and 4 bases from J, with 20 bases between. CDR3 protein: CACGPAAAAYGYTF. The CDR3 DNA follows: TGTGCCTGTGGCCCGGCAGCCGCGGCCTATGGCTACACCTTC.

J is TRBJ1-1 and V is TRBV29-1, with unresolved D. The CDR3 contains 11 residues. The V gene lost 7 bases and the J gene lost 6 bases, with 12 bases spanning the gap. The V gene's germline CDR1 is SQVTM and CDR2 ANQGSEA. The CDR3 is CSARIISEAFF. Here the CDR3 DNA reads TGCAGCGCCCGTATAATCTCTGAAGCTTTCTTT.